This T cell receptor beta chain is from a study of radiation and T cells in renal cell carcinoma. About the study: Nephrectomy followed 15 Gy stereotactic body radiation by 4 weeks.

The length of the CDR3 is 14 residues. Time point meaning: baseline pretreatment blood. The treatment was: 15 Gy SBRT to primary tumor, nephrectomy 4 weeks later. Serial blood draws occurred at baseline and 2 and 4 weeks post-SBRT. The patient's renal cell carcinoma had clear cell pathology. In regard to this clone: The antigen is not known.

Produced via immunoSEQ multiplex PCR; TCRdb's table is partial and in-frame only. This table has 100,000 or so clones, 75% to 90% appearing once. Points from the study as a whole: Top tumor clonotypes rose in blood 2 weeks post-radiation, then contracted.

J is TRBJ1-2 and V is TRBV21-1. TRBV21-1 has pseudogene status. The origin of this receptor is a man in his forties or fifties with renal cell carcinoma. Sequenced material: blood, taken from a patient whose treatment included radiotherapy and nephrectomy. CDR3 DNA sequence: TGTGCCAGCCCAACAGGGAGCGGGGTCTATGGCTACACCTTC. This translates into CASPTGSGVYGYTF.